This TCR beta chain emerged from a study of CD8 T cells in ankylosing spondylitis. Study conclusions and caveats: Enrichment of disease-linked clones was reportedly significant in matched ankylosing spondylitis synovial fluid. A TCR beta motif of fewer than ten highly homologous variants seemed to mark ankylosing spondylitis blood. Clones that were linked to disease were CD8+ and were relatively rare in peripheral blood.

Libraries for TCR beta were made by quantitative 5'-RACE with molecular barcodes. One entry per CDR3 protein, called by TCRdb with MiXCR from the 5' RACE reads. The sample yields hundreds of thousands of distinct CDR3 sequences, roughly a quarter seen once. Only a few counts were recorded for this clonotype. What it binds is not known. V lost 7 bases and J 10 bases, leaving 8 bases between the germline ends. CDR1 is MNHEY and CDR2 is SMNVEV in the germline V gene (reference sequence). This CDR3 has 10 amino acids. The sequencing sample was made of blood, either unsorted or a sorted T cell fraction (not recorded which). This clonotype was sampled from a male donor with ankylosing spondylitis. The chain has TRBV27 and TRBJ2-1, with D hard to call. The CDR3 loop is CASTVDEQFF. CDR3 DNA: TGTGCCAGCACCGTGGACGAGCAGTTCTTC.